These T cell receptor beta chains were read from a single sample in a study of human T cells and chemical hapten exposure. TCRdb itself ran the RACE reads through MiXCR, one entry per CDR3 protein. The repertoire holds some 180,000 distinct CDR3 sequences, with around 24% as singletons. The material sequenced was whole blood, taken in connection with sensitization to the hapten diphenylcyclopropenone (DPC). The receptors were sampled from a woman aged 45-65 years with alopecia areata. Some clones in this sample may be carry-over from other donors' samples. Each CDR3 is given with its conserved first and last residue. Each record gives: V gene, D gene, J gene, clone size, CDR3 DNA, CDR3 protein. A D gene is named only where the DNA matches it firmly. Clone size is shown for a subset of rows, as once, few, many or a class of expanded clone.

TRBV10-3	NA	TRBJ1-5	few	TGTGCCAGTAGGTTGGACCTCAACCAGCCCCAGCATTTT	CASRLDLNQPQHF
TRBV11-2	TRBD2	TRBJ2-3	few	TGTGCCAGCAGCTCTAGCGGCCGCACAGATACGCAGTATTTT	CASSSSGRTDTQYF
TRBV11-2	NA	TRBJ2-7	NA	TGTGCCAGCACCCCTTCTTCAGCAACTCCCTACGAGCAGTACTTC	CASTPSSATPYEQYF
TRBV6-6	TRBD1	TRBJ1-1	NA	TGTGCCAGCAGCCCGACAGGGCGGTCTGAAGCTTTCTTT	CASSPTGRSEAFF
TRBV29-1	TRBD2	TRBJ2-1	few	TGCAGCGTTGAAGATTGGGCTAGCGGGAGGGTAAATGAGCAGTTCTTC	CSVEDWASGRVNEQFF
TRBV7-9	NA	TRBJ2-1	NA	TGTGCCAGCAGCCCCCCGGGCTGGAATAAGTTCTTC	CASSPPGWNKFF
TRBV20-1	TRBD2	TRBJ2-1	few	TGCAGTGCTTCCCGGACTAGCGGGAACAATGAGCAGTTCTTC	CSASRTSGNNEQFF
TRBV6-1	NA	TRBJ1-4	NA	TGTGCCAGCAGTGGACCCGCGGCGGAAAAACTGTTTTTT	CASSGPAAEKLFF
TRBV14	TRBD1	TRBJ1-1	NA	TGTGCCAGCAGCCCAGGACAGGGAAGAGTGAACACTGAAGCTTTCTTT	CASSPGQGRVNTEAFF
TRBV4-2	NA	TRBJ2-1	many	TGTGCCAGCAGCCAAACCACTAGCAGGGAGCAGTTCTTC	CASSQTTSREQFF
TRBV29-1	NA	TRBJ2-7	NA	TGCAGCGTTGAAGATAGTTTCCTGGGGGGAAACGAGCAGTACTTC	CSVEDSFLGGNEQYF
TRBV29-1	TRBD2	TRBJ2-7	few	TGCAGCGTATCGACTAGCGGTGACGAGCAGTACTTC	CSVSTSGDEQYF
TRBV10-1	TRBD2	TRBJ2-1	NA	TGCGCCAGCAGTGAGCGCCTAGCGGAGTACAAAGAGCAGTTCTTC	CASSERLAEYKEQFF
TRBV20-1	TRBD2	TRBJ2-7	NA	TGCAGCTTGGGACTAGCGGGAGACGAGCAGTACTTC	CSLGLAGDEQYF